This T cell receptor beta chain was observed in a study of PD-L1 blockade in urothelial cancer. Study-wide points: Durable-benefit patients expanded tumor-associated blood clones more at 3 weeks.

In the case of this clone: Its target is not known.

Time point meaning: pretreatment peripheral blood. There were between 1 and 8 samples from each patient, taken pretreatment and on-treatment. V lost 5 bases and J 1 base, leaving 16 bases between the germline ends. The CDR3 is made up of 16 amino acids. Germline V gene lookup returns CDR1 SGHTA and CDR2 FQGNSA. Assay used: immunoSEQ multiplex PCR; TCRdb lists only in-frame clones, some missing. The sample holds about 85,000 clones, under 90% seen once. The receptor comes from a man aged 55 to 69 with urothelial cancer. The material was PBMCs, obtained around atezolizumab (anti-PD-L1) treatment. V gene TRBV7-2 combines with J gene TRBJ2-3, with D unresolved. The CDR3 loop reads CASSPLTSLGTDTQYF. In DNA form, the CDR3 reads TGTGCCAGCAGCCCCTTAACCAGTCTGGGCACAGATACGCAGTATTTT.